These 28 T cell receptor beta chains were all obtained from the same sample, sequenced in a study of T cell responses to AZD1222 COVID-19 vaccine. Some clones are missing from TCRdb's copy, which holds only in-frame ones; the method was immunoSEQ multiplex PCR. The sample has 95,000 or so clones, approximately 90% seen once. The sample was peripheral blood, taken 28 days after the second AZD1222 dose. The receptors here all came from an adult who received the AZD1222 COVID-19 vaccine.

The chain links TRBV19 to TRBJ2-7; 12 positions match TRBD2. The CDR3 is made up of 15 amino acids. CDR1 LNHDA and CDR2 SQIVND come from the germline V gene (reference sequence). Germline trimming cut 6 bases from V and 2 bases from J; bases unmatched to any gene: 5. CDR3: CASRTSGSATYEQYF. In DNA, the CDR3 is TGTGCCAGTAGGACTAGCGGGAGTGCGACCTACGAGCAGTACTTC.

V gene TRBV28 combines with J gene TRBJ1-4; perhaps TRBD1 as D (6 bases). V gave up 3 bases and J gave up 8 bases, with 13 bases separating them. Germline loops: CDR1 MDHEN, CDR2 SYDVKM. The CDR3 has 14 amino acids. The CDR3 DNA is TGTGCCAGCAGTTTGATCGAGAGGGGGGAAAAACTGTTTTTT. This translates into CASSLIERGEKLFF.

V and J are TRBV7-9 and TRBJ2-3; D gene uncertain. Trimming pared 4 bases from V and 2 bases from J, leaving 10 bases between. There are 14 residues in the CDR3. CDR1 SEHNR and CDR2 FQNEAQ come from the germline V gene (reference sequence). This chain's CDR3 is CASSYEYPTDTQYF. CDR3 coding DNA: TGTGCCAGCAGCTACGAGTATCCCACAGATACGCAGTATTTT. Supplemented by reference TRBV7-9 and TRBJ2-3, the full variable domain reads DTGVSQNPRHKITKRGQNVTFRCDPISEHNRLYWYRQTLGQGPEFLTYFQNEAQLEKSRLLSDRFSAERPKGSFSTLEIQRTEQGDSAMYLCASSYEYPTDTQYFGPGTRLTVL.

The rearrangement joins TRBV6-6 to TRBJ2-2; D may be TRBD2 (6 bases). Germline CDR1 and CDR2: MNHNY and SVGAGI (reference sequence). V lost 2 bases, J lost 7 bases, and 17 bases lay in between. CDR3 length: 16 amino acids. CDR3 bases: TGTGCCAGCAGTTACCCCCCCGGCGGGAACGGCGGGGAGCTGTTTTTT. Translating gives CASSYPPGGNGGELFF.

This chain joins TRBV30 and TRBJ2-1, with TRBD2 as a possible D gene (5 bases). The CDR3 is 15 amino acids. Germline-derived CDR1 and CDR2 are GTSNPN and SVGIG (reference sequence). Trimming took 2 bases from V and 1 from J, leaving 12 bases between them. The CDR3 coding sequence is TGTGCCTGGAGTATCGAGCGGCCTTCCTACAATGAGCAGTTCTTC. Amino acids: CAWSIERPSYNEQFF. The complete variable domain, with remaining parts taken from reference TRBV30 and TRBJ2-1, reads SQTIHQWPATLVQPVGSPLSLECTVEGTSNPNLYWYRQAAGRGLQLLFYSVGIGQISSEVPQNLSASRPQDRQFILSSKKLLLSDSGFYLCAWSIERPSYNEQFFGPGTRLTVL.

The rearrangement uses TRBV2 and TRBJ2-2; 10 bases fit TRBD1. The CDR3 extends over 14 amino acids. Trimming at V came to 4 bases and at J to 4 bases, leaving 0 bases not matched to a gene. Germline V lookup: CDR1 SNHLY, CDR2 FYNNEI. The CDR3 DNA reads TGTGCCAGCAGTGGGGACAGGGGCACCGGGGAGCTGTTTTTT. Its protein is CASSGDRGTGELFF.

This chain links TRBV28 with TRBJ1-5; D is uncertain. This CDR3 is built from 13 residues. V was shortened by 3 bases and J by 5 bases, with 8 bases between the two germline ends. Germline CDR1 reads MDHEN; CDR2 reads SYDVKM. The CDR3 is CASSFYGDQPQHF. Here the CDR3 DNA reads TGTGCCAGCAGTTTTTACGGAGATCAGCCCCAGCATTTT. Full variable domain (missing parts from reference TRBV28 and TRBJ1-5): DVKVTQSSRYLVKRTGEKVFLECVQDMDHENMFWYRQDPGLGLRLIYFSYDVKMKEKGDIPEGYSVSREKKERFSLILESASTNQTSMYLCASSFYGDQPQHFGDGTRLSIL.

V usage is TRBV5-1 and J usage is TRBJ2-7, with 7 bases that match TRBD1. V was pared by 4 bases and J by 5 bases, with 3 bases of the junction left unmatched. Germline CDR1 and CDR2: SGHRS and YFSETQ. The CDR3 has 12 residues. In DNA form, the CDR3 reads TGCGCCAGCAGCAACACAGGGGACGAGCAGTACTTC. Translation gives CASSNTGDEQYF.

The chain links TRBV6-5 to TRBJ2-7; perhaps TRBD2 as D (6 bases). Trimming removed 3 bases from V and 5 bases from J, with 14 bases in between. Germline V gives CDR1 MNHEY, CDR2 SVGAGI. This CDR3 is built from 14 residues. The CDR3 region has the DNA TGTGCCAGCAGTTATACTAGGAGGGCCGACGAGCAGTACTTC. Residues: CASSYTRRADEQYF.

The V call is TRBV29-1, the J call TRBJ1-1, with a possible D match to TRBD1 (5 bases). CDR1 is SQVTM and CDR2 is ANQGSEA in the germline V gene. This CDR3 contains 11 residues. With 7 bases removed from V and 6 bases from J, the gap between germline ends came to 12 bases. CDR3 sequence reads: CSGHQGPEAFF. CDR3 bases: TGCAGCGGACATCAGGGCCCTGAAGCTTTCTTT.

The rearrangement joins TRBV27 to TRBJ1-4, with 7 bases that match TRBD1. The CDR3 length is 15 residues. From germline, CDR1 is MNHEY and CDR2 SMNVEV (reference sequence). V trimming: 4 bases; J trimming: 5 bases; junction bases outside the gene matches: 7. The CDR3 loop reads CASSYYSGQNEKLFF. The CDR3 bases are TGTGCCAGCAGTTACTATTCGGGACAGAATGAAAAACTGTTTTTT.

This clone has just a few counts. The chain combines TRBV18 with TRBJ2-7; 10 bases agree with TRBD1. Germline values: CDR1 KGHSH, CDR2 LQKENI. Trimming took 0 bases from V and 0 from J; bases not matched to a gene: 2. The CDR3 sequence is 16 residues long. CDR3 region: CASSPPGTGASYEQYF. The CDR3 DNA reads as TGTGCCAGCTCACCACCAGGGACAGGGGCCTCCTACGAGCAGTACTTC.

Points on this clone: The same CDR3 arises from other DNA sequences in this sample as well. J is TRBJ1-5 and V is TRBV3-1 (or the pseudogene TRBV3-2), with a tentative D call TRBD1 (6 bases). V was trimmed by 1 base and J by 1 base, leaving 8 bases between them. Germline CDR1 is LGHDT and CDR2 is YNNKEL (reference sequence). The CDR3 runs to 15 residues. Written as DNA, the CDR3 is TGTGCCAGCAGCCAAGGAACAGGGAGCAATCAGCCCCAGCATTTT. Translated, it gives CASSQGTGSNQPQHF.

V usage is TRBV10-2 and J usage is TRBJ2-3; D may match TRBD1 or TRBD2 (5 bases each). The CDR3 loop spans 14 amino acids. The V end was cut by 11 bases, the J end by 1 base, with 16 bases between. The germline CDR1 and CDR2 sequences are WSHSY and SAAADI. The CDR3 DNA follows: TGCGCCTCCCGAACAGGACTTCGCACAGATACGCAGTATTTT. Its protein is CASRTGLRTDTQYF.

The chain uses TRBV5-1 and TRBJ1-2, with 7 bases lining up with TRBD1. Trimming at V came to 7 bases and at J to 6 bases, leaving 6 bases not matched to a gene. Per germline, CDR1 SGHRS and CDR2 YFSETQ. The CDR3 sequence is 12 residues long. The CDR3 sequence: CASGDRVDGYTF. The CDR3 nucleotides read TGCGCCAGCGGAGACAGGGTGGATGGCTACACCTTC.

The rearrangement links TRBV29-1 to TRBJ2-1; 8 positions agree with TRBD2. The J segment lost 8 bases and the V segment lost 6 bases, leaving 12 bases of the junction unmatched. Germline-derived CDR1 and CDR2 are SQVTM and ANQGSEA. The CDR3 is 14 residues long. The CDR3 region has the DNA TGCAGCGTCATAAGCCCGGGAGGGCCGGATGAGCAGTTCTTC. It translates to CSVISPGGPDEQFF.

The chain uses TRBV6-2 or TRBV6-3 and TRBJ2-7; 7 nucleotides match TRBD1. CDR3 size: 13 residues. The germline gives CDR1 MNHEY, CDR2 SVGEGT. J was trimmed by 5 bases and V by 6 bases; bases with no gene match: 7. DNA for the CDR3: TGTGCCAGCAGCTCCGACAGGGATAACGAGCAGTACTTC. As protein: CASSSDRDNEQYF.

V gene TRBV19 combines with J gene TRBJ1-5; D is unresolved. V lost 3 bases and J lost 3, with 6 bases in between. Germline CDR1 is LNHDA and CDR2 is SQIVND (reference sequence). The length of the CDR3 is 13 residues. This chain's CDR3 is CASSITINQPQHF. DNA of the CDR3: TGTGCCAGTAGTATTACCATCAATCAGCCCCAGCATTTT.

The chain combines TRBV18 with TRBJ2-2; D perhaps matches TRBD2 (7 bases). The CDR3 loop spans 17 amino acids. V lost 0 bases to trimming and J lost 3 bases, with 14 bases between them. Germline V gene data show CDR1 as KGHSH and CDR2 as LQKENI. CDR3 DNA sequence: TGTGCCAGCTCACCACCTGTGGCGGGGGCGGACACCGGGGAGCTGTTTTTT. This codes for CASSPPVAGADTGELFF.

This chain uses TRBV2 with TRBJ1-2; D possibly corresponds to TRBD1 (6 bases). CDR1 is SNHLY, CDR2 FYNNEI, per germline. The V gene lost 4 bases and the J gene lost 0 bases, with 9 bases spanning the gap. This CDR3 contains 14 residues. The DNA for the CDR3 is TGTGCCAGCAGTGGGACAGTCTCTAACTATGGCTACACCTTC. This encodes CASSGTVSNYGYTF.

This sequence joins TRBV11-2 and TRBJ2-1, with TRBD2 as a possible D gene (6 bases). V was shortened by 4 bases and J by 1 base, with 11 bases between the two germline ends. Looked up from germline, CDR1 is SGHAT and CDR2 is FQNNGV. The CDR3 spans 15 residues. DNA of the CDR3: TGTGCCAGCAGCTCCCCCGGGGGATCCTACAATGAGCAGTTCTTC. It yields the protein CASSSPGGSYNEQFF.

This sequence joins TRBV5-6 and TRBJ1-5; TRBD1 agrees at 7 bases. J lost 2 bases, V lost 4 bases, and 6 bases had no gene match. Germline CDR1 SGHDT, CDR2 YYEEEE. This CDR3 contains 15 residues. The CDR3 here is CASSPYGQGNQPQHF. The CDR3 nucleotides read TGTGCCAGCAGCCCCTACGGACAGGGCAATCAGCCCCAGCATTTT.

The genes are TRBV11-1 and TRBJ2-5, with TRBD1 matching over 8 bases. Germline V gene sequence: CDR1 SGHAT, CDR2 FQDESV (reference sequence). V lost 5 bases, J lost 2 bases, and 4 bases stayed unmatched. CDR3 size: 14 residues. The CDR3 DNA is TGTGCCAGCAGCCCCCGACAGGGGCAAGAGACCCAGTACTTC. Amino acid sequence: CASSPRQGQETQYF.

This clone turned up a few times. This chain uses TRBV5-1 with TRBJ2-3; D is unresolved. CDR1 SGHRS and CDR2 YFSETQ come from the germline V gene. The germline V and J ends were trimmed by 4 bases and 2 bases, with 11 bases remaining between them. The CDR3 consists of 14 residues. CDR3 residues: CASSLGMITDTQYF. CDR3 in DNA: TGCGCCAGCAGCCTGGGTATGATCACAGATACGCAGTATTTT.

This clone appeared a single time. The chain employs TRBV29-1 and TRBJ2-3; D unclear. Germline CDR1 reads SQVTM; CDR2 reads ANQGSEA. V was clipped by 6 bases and J by 6 bases, with 13 bases between them. The CDR3 covers 12 residues. The CDR3 coding sequence is TGCAGCGTCGACACGTCCAGGGATACGCAGTATTTT. Translating it yields CSVDTSRDTQYF.

The CDR3 DNA is TGCGCCAGCAGCTCGACGGTTCGGGTGGCCAACGTCCTGACTTTC. It yields the protein CASSSTVRVANVLTF. The J gene is TRBJ2-6, the V gene TRBV5-1; D is unresolved. V lost 3 bases, J lost 6 bases, and 13 bases lay in between. This CDR3 contains 15 residues. Germline V gives CDR1 SGHRS, CDR2 YFSETQ.

V usage is TRBV5-1 and J usage is TRBJ1-4, with 9 nucleotides matching TRBD1. Per germline, CDR1 SGHRS and CDR2 YFSETQ. The CDR3 length is 20 residues. The V segment lost 0 bases and the J segment 2 bases; nucleotides outside the gene matches: 14. CDR3 sequence (DNA): TGCGCCAGCAGCTTGGCCGGACAGGGGAGGCTATATTCGACTAATGAAAAACTGTTTTTT. This gives the protein CASSLAGQGRLYSTNEKLFF.

V gene TRBV6-6 combines with J gene TRBJ2-3; D could derive from TRBD1 or TRBD2 (5 bases each). V gave up 6 bases and J gave up 5 bases, with 12 bases separating them. This CDR3 comprises 13 residues. Per the germline V gene, CDR1 is MNHNY and CDR2 is SVGAGI (reference sequence). The CDR3 DNA is TGTGCCAGCAGCTTGAGGGGTGGAGATACGCAGTATTTT. The encoded protein is CASSLRGGDTQYF.